What follows are 7 T cell receptor beta chains derived from one specimen sequenced in a study of blood T cell repertoires in COVID-19. Sequenced by immunoSEQ multiplex PCR; TCRdb stores in-frame clones only, minus some. The sample has approximately 90,000 clones, approximately 85% seen once. What was sequenced was peripheral blood. The origin of the receptors is a human donor in a cohort sampled during active COVID-19.

This chain uses TRBV20-1 with TRBJ2-3; 10 bases fit TRBD2. The CDR3 length is 17 residues. V lost 3 bases and J lost 0; bases outside the gene matches: 9. Germline V lookup: CDR1 DFQATT, CDR2 SNEGSKA (reference sequence). CDR3 in DNA: TGCAGTGCTAGTCGAAGCGGGAGGGCAGCGAGCACAGATACGCAGTATTTT. This codes for CSASRSGRAASTDTQYF.

The chain has TRBV7-6 and TRBJ2-1, with 9 bases identical to TRBD2. The CDR3 consists of 18 residues. CDR1 is SGHVS and CDR2 is FNYEAQ in the germline V gene. Trimming at V came to 0 bases and at J to 2 bases, leaving 8 bases not matched to a gene. This chain's CDR3 is CASSLAWSAGGTYNEQFF. The CDR3 bases are TGTGCCAGCAGCTTAGCTTGGTCGGCGGGAGGGACCTACAATGAGCAGTTCTTC. Full variable domain (missing parts from reference TRBV7-6 and TRBJ2-1): GAGVSQSPRYKVTKRGQDVALRCDPISGHVSLYWYRQALGQGPEFLTYFNYEAQQDKSGLPNDRFSAERPEGSISTLTIQRTEQRDSAMYRCASSLAWSAGGTYNEQFFGPGTRLTVL.

The J gene is TRBJ2-5, the V gene TRBV7-2, with D maybe TRBD1 (6 bases). The CDR3 loop spans 12 amino acids. The germline CDR1 and CDR2 sequences are SGHTA and FQGNSA. Between the trimmed V and J ends, which lost 4 bases and 5 bases, there was a span of 8 bases. The CDR3 sequence is CASSWGLETQYF. The CDR3 coding sequence is TGTGCCAGCAGCTGGGGGCTGGAGACCCAGTACTTC.

This clone was detected only a few times. This chain uses TRBV4-1 with TRBJ1-5; 9 positions agree with TRBD1. The CDR3 loop spans 15 amino acids. Germline CDR1 and CDR2: MGHRA and YSYEKL. V lost 2 bases to trimming and J lost 6 bases; unmatched junction nucleotides: 5. The DNA of the CDR3 is TGCGCCAGCAGCCAATGGGACAGGGTTTTTCAGCCCCAGCATTTT. Protein: CASSQWDRVFQPQHF.

This clone was seen more than once but under ten times. The chain is built from TRBV28 and TRBJ1-1, with 7 bases fitting TRBD1. Germline V gene data show CDR1 as MDHEN and CDR2 as SYDVKM. The CDR3 runs to 12 residues. V was pared by 7 bases and J by 5 bases, with 4 bases of the junction left unmatched. The CDR3 coding sequence is TGTGCCAGCAACTACAGGGGAACTGAAGCTTTCTTT. Protein sequence: CASNYRGTEAFF.

The genes are TRBV9 and TRBJ2-5; TRBD2 matches at 9 bases. The V segment lost 4 bases and the J segment 5 bases; nucleotides outside the gene matches: 6. Germline CDR1 SGDLS, CDR2 YYNGEE. The CDR3 loop spans 14 amino acids. The CDR3 spells CASSPRTSVETQYF. Here the CDR3 DNA reads TGTGCCAGCAGCCCCCGGACTAGCGTTGAGACCCAGTACTTC.

This chain joins TRBV28 and TRBJ2-1; 8 nucleotides agree with TRBD1. The CDR3 consists of 13 residues. V gave up 6 bases and J gave up 8 bases; unmatched junction bases: 6. Germline CDR1 is MDHEN and CDR2 is SYDVKM. The CDR3 is CASRLTGGHEQFF. CDR3 bases: TGTGCCAGCAGGCTCACAGGGGGGCATGAGCAGTTCTTC.